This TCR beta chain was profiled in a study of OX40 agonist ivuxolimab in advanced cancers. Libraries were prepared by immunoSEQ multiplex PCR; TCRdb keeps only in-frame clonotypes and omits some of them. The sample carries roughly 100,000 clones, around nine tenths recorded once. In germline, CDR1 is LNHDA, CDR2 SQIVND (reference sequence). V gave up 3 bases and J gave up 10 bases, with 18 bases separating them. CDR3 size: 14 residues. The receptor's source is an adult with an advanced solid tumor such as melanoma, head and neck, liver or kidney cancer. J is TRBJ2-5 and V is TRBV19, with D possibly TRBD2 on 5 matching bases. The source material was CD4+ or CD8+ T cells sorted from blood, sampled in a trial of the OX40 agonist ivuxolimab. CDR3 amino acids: CASSMARSMGDQYF. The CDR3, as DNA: TGTGCCAGTAGTATGGCCAGGTCAATGGGAGACCAGTACTTC.